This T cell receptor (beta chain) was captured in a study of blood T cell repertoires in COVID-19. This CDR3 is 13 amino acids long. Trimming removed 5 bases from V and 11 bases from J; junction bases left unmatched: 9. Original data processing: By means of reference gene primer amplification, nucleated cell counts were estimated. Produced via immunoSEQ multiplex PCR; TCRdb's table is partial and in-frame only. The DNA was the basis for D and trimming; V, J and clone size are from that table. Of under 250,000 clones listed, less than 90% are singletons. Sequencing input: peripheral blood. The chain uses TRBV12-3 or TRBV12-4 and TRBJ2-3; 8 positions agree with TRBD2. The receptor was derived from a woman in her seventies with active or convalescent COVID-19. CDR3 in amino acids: CASSPGGGHGQYF. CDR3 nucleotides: TGTGCCAGCAGTCCGGGGGGGGGACACGGGCAGTATTTT.